This T cell receptor beta chain derives from a study of a mutant IDH1 vaccine in newly diagnosed glioma. The V and J ends lost 3 bases and 3 bases respectively, with 5 bases between them. Germline assignment: CDR1 MDHEN and CDR2 SYDVKM. The CDR3 is made up of 12 amino acids. Noted time point: baseline, week 1 (first vaccination visit). Specified treatment: pre-vaccination baseline after standard-of-care therapy. In every donor, the tumor was a new WHO grade 3 or 4 IDH1-mutant, ATRX-lost astrocytoma. Clones were read by immunoSEQ multiplex PCR, and TCRdb kept only the in-frame ones, dropping some. The table has about 69,000 clones, just over 85% seen once; the top ten hold approximately 2.6%.

The genes are TRBV28 and TRBJ1-1; D is undetermined. Sequencing was performed on PBMCs, taken from a glioma patient treated with radiotherapy, temozolomide or both. This receptor was taken from a man aged 25-45 years with glioma. The CDR3 loop reads CASSLRDTEAFF. In DNA, the CDR3 is TGTGCCAGCAGTTTGAGGGACACTGAAGCTTTCTTT.